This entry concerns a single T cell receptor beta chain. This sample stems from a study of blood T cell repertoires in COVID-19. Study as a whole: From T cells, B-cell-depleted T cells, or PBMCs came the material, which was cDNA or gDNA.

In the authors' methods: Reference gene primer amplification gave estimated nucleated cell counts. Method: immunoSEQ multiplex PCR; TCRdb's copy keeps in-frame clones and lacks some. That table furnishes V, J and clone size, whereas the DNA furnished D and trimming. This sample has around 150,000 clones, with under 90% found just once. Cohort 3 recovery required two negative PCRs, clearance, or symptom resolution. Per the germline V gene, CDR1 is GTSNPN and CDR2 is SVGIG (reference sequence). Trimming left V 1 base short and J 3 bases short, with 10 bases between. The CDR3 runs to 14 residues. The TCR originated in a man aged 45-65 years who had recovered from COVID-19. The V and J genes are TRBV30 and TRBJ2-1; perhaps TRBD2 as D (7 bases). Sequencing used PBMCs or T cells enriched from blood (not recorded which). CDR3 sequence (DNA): TGTGCCTGGAGTGAGGGGGGGTACTACAATGAGCAGTTCTTC. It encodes CAWSEGGYYNEQFF.